This passage covers 24 T cell receptor beta chains from one sample sequenced in a study of blood T cell repertoires in COVID-19. Assay: immunoSEQ multiplex PCR; the TCRdb copy retains only in-frame clones and omits some. Of 95,000 to 110,000 clones in the sample, 84% were seen once. Sequenced input: peripheral blood. Receptor source: a human donor in a cohort sampled during active or convalescent COVID-19.

J is TRBJ1-2 and V is TRBV24-1; tentatively, D is TRBD1 (6 bases). CDR3 size: 13 residues. Trimming removed 4 bases from V and 5 bases from J, with 10 bases in between. CDR1 is KGHDR and CDR2 is SFDVKD in the germline V gene. CDR3 residues: CATSDPGQYGYTF. In DNA form, the CDR3 reads TGTGCCACCAGTGACCCAGGACAGTATGGCTACACCTTC.

The chain employs TRBV19 and TRBJ2-2, with D tentatively TRBD1 (5 bases). Deletions cut 1 base from V and 4 bases from J, with 10 bases between. The CDR3 has 15 residues. The V gene's germline CDR1 is LNHDA and CDR2 SQIVND (reference sequence). The CDR3 here is CASSIGRRATGELFF. The CDR3 coding sequence is TGTGCCAGTAGTATAGGTCGCAGGGCCACCGGGGAGCTGTTTTTT.

This rearrangement joins TRBV5-1 to TRBJ1-3; D may be TRBD1 (5 bases). V dropped 4 bases and J dropped 1 base, with 12 bases sitting between them. This CDR3 comprises 15 residues. The germline V gene has CDR1 SGHRS and CDR2 YFSETQ. The DNA for the CDR3 is TGCGCCAGCAGCGGGTCGGGGGGTTCTGGAAACACCATATATTTT. Its protein is CASSGSGGSGNTIYF.

The V call is TRBV18, the J call TRBJ2-5; tentative D call: TRBD1 (5 bases). The ends were cut back, 3 bases at V and 7 bases at J, with 18 bases in the middle. CDR1 and CDR2 (germline): KGHSH, LQKENI. This CDR3 spans 15 amino acids. The CDR3 spells CASSPLRPPQGTQYF. The CDR3 nucleotides read TGTGCCAGCTCACCTTTAAGGCCTCCCCAGGGGACCCAGTACTTC.

The chain joins TRBV19 to TRBJ1-2, with TRBD1 matching over 7 bases. Germline-derived CDR1 and CDR2 are LNHDA and SQIVND (reference sequence). CDR3 size: 14 residues. Trimming removed 6 bases from V and 0 bases from J; junction bases left unmatched: 4. The CDR3 coding sequence is TGTGCCAGTAGACAGGGGCGGACTAACTATGGCTACACCTTC. This translates into CASRQGRTNYGYTF. Filled out from reference TRBV19 and TRBJ1-2, the complete variable domain reads DGGITQSPKYLFRKEGQNVTLSCEQNLNHDAMYWYRQDPGQGLRLIYYSQIVNDFQKGDIAEGYSVSREKKESFPLTVTSAQKNPTAFYLCASRQGRTNYGYTFGSGTRLTVV.

The chain uses TRBV7-2 and TRBJ2-1, with 11 bases fitting TRBD2. The ends lost 6 bases at V and 9 bases at J; junction bases unmatched: 7. This CDR3 is built from 14 residues. CDR1 and CDR2 from the germline V gene are SGHTA and FQGNSA. The CDR3, as DNA: TGTGCCAGCAGGTATAGCGGGGGGGCAGTTGAGCAGTTCTTC. Translating it yields CASRYSGGAVEQFF.

This clone was observed a handful of times. V usage is TRBV20-1 and J usage is TRBJ1-5, with 11 positions matching TRBD1. The CDR3 loop spans 17 amino acids. V trimming: 3 bases; J trimming: 4 bases; junction bases outside the gene matches: 11. The germline V gene has CDR1 DFQATT and CDR2 SNEGSKA (reference sequence). The CDR3, as DNA: TGCAGTGCTAGTCCCCGCCGGGACAGGGGGAGGAATCAGCCCCAGCATTTT. It translates to CSASPRRDRGRNQPQHF.

The chain has TRBV19 and TRBJ1-5; 8 positions match TRBD1. The germline CDR1 and CDR2 sequences are LNHDA and SQIVND (reference sequence). Germline trimming cut 5 bases from V and 1 base from J; bases unmatched to any gene: 7. The CDR3 sequence is 16 residues long. CDR3 amino acids: CASSSPRTGSNQPQHF. The CDR3 nucleotides read TGTGCCAGTAGTTCCCCCCGGACAGGGAGCAATCAGCCCCAGCATTTT.

Notes on this clone: Within the sample, other DNA sequences also encode this same CDR3. This chain uses TRBV5-6 with TRBJ1-2, with 10 bases lining up with TRBD1. J gave up 2 bases and V 4 bases, and 5 bases lay outside the gene matches. Germline-derived CDR1 and CDR2 are SGHDT and YYEEEE. The CDR3 extends over 15 amino acids. Written as DNA, the CDR3 is TGTGCCAGCAGCCCCGGGACAGGGGCAAACTATGGCTACACCTTC. Amino acid sequence: CASSPGTGANYGYTF.

The gene calls are TRBV4-1 and TRBJ2-3; the D is unclear. This CDR3 region has 15 residues. Looked up from germline, CDR1 is MGHRA and CDR2 is YSYEKL. V was shortened by 2 bases and J by 1 base, with 10 bases between the two germline ends. The CDR3: CASSQREVGTDTQYF. The CDR3 DNA reads TGCGCCAGCAGCCAACGAGAAGTTGGCACAGATACGCAGTATTTT.

This rearrangement joins TRBV5-1 to TRBJ2-5; 10 nucleotides align to TRBD2. Germline lookup yields CDR1 SGHRS and CDR2 YFSETQ. The V and J ends lost 1 base and 5 bases, in that order; junction bases with no gene match: 8. The CDR3 extends over 16 amino acids. CDR3 amino acids: CASSLSSGGPGETQYF. CDR3 in DNA: TGCGCCAGCAGCTTGAGTAGCGGGGGGCCGGGGGAGACCCAGTACTTC. The complete variable domain, with remaining parts taken from reference TRBV5-1 and TRBJ2-5, reads KAGVTQTPRYLIKTRGQQVTLSCSPISGHRSVSWYQQTPGQGLQFLFEYFSETQRNKGNFPGRFSGRQFSNSRSEMNVSTLELGDSALYLCASSLSSGGPGETQYFGPGTRLLVL.

The chain uses TRBV18 and TRBJ1-3; 8 nucleotides agree with TRBD1. The germline V gene has CDR1 KGHSH and CDR2 LQKENI. Trimming at V came to 3 bases and at J to 0 bases, leaving 7 bases not matched to a gene. The length of the CDR3 is 17 residues. Here the CDR3 DNA reads TGTGCCAGCTCACCCTTCGGACAGGGATTCTCTGGAAACACCATATATTTT. Its protein product is CASSPFGQGFSGNTIYF. The entire variable domain, with the rest obtained from reference TRBV18 and TRBJ1-3, is as follows: NAGVMQNPRHLVRRRGQEARLRCSPMKGHSHVYWYRQLPEEGLKFMVYLQKENIIDESGMPKERFSAEFPKEGPSILRIQQVVRGDSAAYFCASSPFGQGFSGNTIYFGEGSWLTVV.

The rearrangement joins TRBV4-3 to TRBJ2-4; TRBD1 might be the D (6 bases). V was clipped by 1 base and J by 5 bases, with 12 bases between them. Germline V CDR1 and CDR2: LGHNA, YSLEER. The CDR3 consists of 15 residues. The chain's CDR3 is CASSQGFRTENIQYF. The CDR3 DNA follows: TGCGCCAGCAGCCAAGGCTTTAGGACAGAAAACATTCAGTACTTC.

This clone appeared a few times. This chain joins TRBV5-6 and TRBJ1-2; the D gene is possibly TRBD1 (6 bases). Germline V gives CDR1 SGHDT, CDR2 YYEEEE. The CDR3 is made up of 14 amino acids. V lost 3 bases to trimming and J lost 7 bases, with 16 bases between them. CDR3 region: CASSSGHRASGYTF. In DNA form, the CDR3 reads TGTGCCAGCAGCTCCGGACACAGGGCCTCTGGCTACACCTTC. Filled out from reference TRBV5-6 and TRBJ1-2, the complete variable domain reads DAGVTQSPTHLIKTRGQQVTLRCSPKSGHDTVSWYQQALGQGPQFIFQYYEEEERQRGNFPDRFSGHQFPNYSSELNVNALLLGDSALYLCASSSGHRASGYTFGSGTRLTVV.

V gene TRBV9 combines with J gene TRBJ1-6; no clear D. CDR1 and CDR2 (germline): SGDLS, YYNGEE. The CDR3 runs 16 residues. With 0 bases removed from V and 6 bases from J, the gap between germline ends came to 13 bases. The chain's CDR3 is CASSVDGSTRNSPLHF. The CDR3, as DNA: TGTGCCAGCAGCGTAGACGGGAGCACGCGTAATTCACCCCTCCACTTT.

V and J are TRBV2 and TRBJ2-2; TRBD1 matches at 7 bases. CDR3 length: 13 amino acids. V lost 8 bases and J lost 6; bases outside the gene matches: 6. The germline CDR1 and CDR2 sequences are SNHLY and FYNNEI. The CDR3 here is CASGGQAAGELFF. CDR3 sequence (DNA): TGTGCCAGCGGAGGACAGGCGGCCGGGGAGCTGTTTTTT.

The CDR3 DNA sequence: TGTGCCAGCAGCCCACTAGCGGGGGGACCCACAGATACGCAGTATTTT. Its translation is CASSPLAGGPTDTQYF. The rearrangement links TRBV3-1 (or the pseudogene TRBV3-2) to TRBJ2-3; TRBD2 matches at 12 bases. CDR1 and CDR2 (germline): LGHDT, YNNKEL (reference sequence). The CDR3 has 16 amino acids. Trimming removed 4 bases from V and 2 bases from J; junction bases left unmatched: 4.

This chain links TRBV5-4 with TRBJ2-1, with D possibly matching TRBD2 (6 bases). This CDR3 region has 14 residues. CDR1 SGHNT and CDR2 YYREEE come from the germline V gene (reference sequence). V lost 4 bases and J 8 bases, leaving 16 bases between the germline ends. CDR3 sequence reads: CASSVLGGPHEQFF. DNA of the CDR3: TGTGCCAGCAGCGTACTGGGGGGTCCACATGAGCAGTTCTTC.

The chain employs TRBV11-2 and TRBJ2-3, with a possible D match to TRBD2 (7 bases). From germline, CDR1 is SGHAT and CDR2 FQNNGV. The CDR3 spans 15 residues. Trimming took 5 bases from V and 6 from J, leaving 18 bases between them. CDR3 bases: TGTGCCAGCAGCGTAGGGGGGGGCAGGAGGGATACGCAGTATTTT. The encoded protein is CASSVGGGRRDTQYF. Full variable domain (remainder filled in from reference TRBV11-2 and TRBJ2-3): EAGVAQSPRYKIIEKRQSVAFWCNPISGHATLYWYQQILGQGPKLLIQFQNNGVVDDSQLPKDRFSAERLKGVDSTLKIQPAKLEDSAVYLCASSVGGGRRDTQYFGPGTRLTVL.

The chain couples TRBV6-6 to TRBJ2-5; a weak D match, TRBD2 (7 bases). The CDR3 runs to 14 residues. With 2 bases removed from V and 5 bases from J, the gap between germline ends came to 12 bases. Germline CDR1 and CDR2: MNHNY and SVGAGI (reference sequence). In DNA form, the CDR3 reads TGTGCCAGCAGTTACAGGGGGGGGTTGGAGACCCAGTACTTC. Protein: CASSYRGGLETQYF.

The J gene is TRBJ1-4, the V gene TRBV27; D is uncertain. Germline loops: CDR1 MNHEY, CDR2 SMNVEV (reference sequence). V dropped 5 bases and J dropped 8 bases, with 18 bases sitting between them. The CDR3 is made up of 15 amino acids. The CDR3 protein is CASSISRGGLEKLFF. CDR3 in DNA: TGTGCCAGCAGTATCTCACGGGGAGGGTTAGAAAAACTGTTTTTT.

This sequence joins TRBV7-8 and TRBJ1-5, with a possible D match to TRBD1 (5 bases). This CDR3 spans 16 amino acids. CDR1 and CDR2 from the germline V gene are SGHVS and FQNEAQ. Trimming shortened V by 0 bases and J by 1 base, and 10 bases separated the two germline ends. This chain's CDR3 is CASSLASGLSNQPQHF. Here the CDR3 DNA reads TGTGCCAGCAGCTTAGCTTCAGGGCTAAGCAATCAGCCCCAGCATTTT.

DNA for the CDR3: TGTGCCAGCACCCCAGGGGGCTCTGGAAACACCATATATTTT. Translated, it gives CASTPGGSGNTIYF. This chain uses TRBV7-6 with TRBJ1-3, with 7 bases fitting TRBD1. J was trimmed by 0 bases and V by 7 bases; bases with no gene match: 3. This CDR3 is built from 14 residues. The germline V gene has CDR1 SGHVS and CDR2 FNYEAQ.

The chain has TRBV30 and TRBJ2-2, with TRBD2 matching 8 bases. Germline loops: CDR1 GTSNPN, CDR2 SVGIG (reference sequence). Trimming removed 3 bases from V and 7 bases from J; junction bases left unmatched: 10. The CDR3 runs 15 residues. This CDR3 is CAWSRGGFSGGELFF. CDR3 DNA: TGTGCCTGGAGCCGGGGGGGCTTTAGTGGCGGGGAGCTGTTTTTT.